This T cell receptor beta chain comes out of a study of blood T cell repertoires in COVID-19. Across the whole study: Samples representing acute and convalescent COVID-19 were sourced from the United States, Italy and Spain. T cells, B-cell-depleted T cells, or PBMCs provided the cDNA or gDNA that served as material.

The CDR3 has 17 residues. Trimming cost V 2 bases and J 6 bases; bases outside gene matches: 14. Germline loops: CDR1 SGHAT, CDR2 FQNNGV. As processed by the authors: Reference gene primer amplification in the assay estimated nucleated cell counts. The method was immunoSEQ multiplex PCR; TCRdb's version includes in-frame clones alone and lacks a portion of them. D and trimming were read from the DNA, whereas the V and J calls and clone size are those reported in that table. The sample has about 78,000 clones, 86% seen once. This clonotype originated in a woman in her sixties with acute or convalescent COVID-19. The rearrangement uses TRBV11-2 and TRBJ2-3; 7 bases are shared with TRBD2. Sequencing was done on a sample of peripheral blood. The DNA of the CDR3 is TGTGCCAGCAGCTTATTCCCGGCGGGAGCGGCAAGTGATACGCAGTATTTT. It specifies CASSLFPAGAASDTQYF.